The next 8 T cell receptor beta chains were all read from a single sample in a study of identical twins. From the 5' RACE reads, TCRdb called clonotypes with MiXCR, one entry per CDR3 protein. The table shows fewer than 500,000 distinct CDR3 sequences, with approximately 25% occurring only once. The same sample was also used in a study of T cells expressing NK-cell markers.

The sequencing sample was made of CD4+ T cells sorted from blood. These receptors were obtained from a woman aged 18 to 35 in good health.

The sample holds a few counts of this clonotype. The chain links TRBV11-2 to TRBJ2-3; 8 nucleotides align to TRBD2. Germline CDR1 SGHAT, CDR2 FQNNGV. The CDR3 has 15 residues. V gave up 7 bases and J gave up 4 bases; unmatched junction bases: 10. This CDR3 is CASTRTAGGPDTQYF. CDR3 DNA: TGTGCCAGCACCCGCACGGCGGGGGGACCAGATACGCAGTATTTT.

This clonotype has only a few counts. The chain recombines TRBV5-1 with TRBJ2-6, with D tentatively TRBD2 (6 bases). Germline V gene lookup returns CDR1 SGHRS and CDR2 YFSETQ. Trimming cost V 4 bases and J 0 bases, with 8 bases left between them. CDR3 length: 15 amino acids. The CDR3 nucleotides are TGCGCCAGCAGCCGGGGACTCTCTGGGGCCAACGTCCTGACTTTC. It is translated as CASSRGLSGANVLTF.

The rearrangement links TRBV12-3 or TRBV12-4 to TRBJ2-1; 7 nucleotides line up with TRBD1. The V segment lost 3 bases and the J segment 5 bases; nucleotides outside the gene matches: 7. The CDR3 is made up of 15 amino acids. CDR3 in amino acids: CASSFTRQGHNEQFF. The CDR3 DNA reads TGTGCCAGCAGTTTTACAAGACAGGGCCACAATGAGCAGTTCTTC.

This clonotype was detected ten times or more. The V call is TRBV29-1, the J call TRBJ1-1; 8 bases align to TRBD1. CDR1 SQVTM and CDR2 ANQGSEA come from the germline V gene. CDR3 length: 15 residues. With 8 bases clipped from V and 0 bases from J, the junction kept 11 bases outside the gene matches. The CDR3 coding sequence is TGCAGCTTACGGACAGGGCTTCGGGTGAACACTGAAGCTTTCTTT. Translation: CSLRTGLRVNTEAFF. The full variable domain, in which reference TRBV29-1 and TRBJ1-1 provide the parts outside the CDR3, is SAVISQKPSRDICQRGTSLTIQCQVDSQVTMMFWYRQQPGQSLTLIATANQGSEATYESGFVIDKFPISRPNLTFSTLTVSNMSPEDSSIYLCSLRTGLRVNTEAFFGQGTRLTVV.

The J gene is TRBJ2-5, the V gene TRBV4-1, with TRBD2 identical over 10 bases. The germline V gene has CDR1 MGHRA and CDR2 YSYEKL. The CDR3 has 16 amino acids. Trimming at V came to 4 bases and at J to 2 bases, leaving 7 bases not matched to a gene. The CDR3 sequence is CASSLTPSGGQETQYF. CDR3 nucleotide sequence: TGCGCCAGCAGCCTCACTCCTAGCGGGGGACAAGAGACCCAGTACTTC.

This rearrangement joins TRBV3-1 to TRBJ2-7; D is possibly TRBD1 (6 bases). The CDR3 extends over 16 amino acids. V dropped 3 bases and J dropped 6 bases, with 21 bases sitting between them. The germline V gene has CDR1 LGHDT and CDR2 YNNKEL (reference sequence). The CDR3 reads CASSQHSTGMGGEQYF. The CDR3 coding sequence is TGTGCCAGCAGCCAGCATTCGACAGGTATGGGCGGCGAGCAGTACTTC.

The rearrangement joins TRBV9 to TRBJ2-5; tentatively, D is TRBD1 (6 bases). Trimming took off 4 bases at V and 5 bases at J, with 21 bases between the two ends. The CDR3 runs 16 residues. CDR1 SGDLS and CDR2 YYNGEE come from the germline V gene. The CDR3 protein is CASSLKVQGAWETQYF. As DNA, the CDR3 is TGTGCCAGCAGCCTTAAGGTACAGGGTGCATGGGAGACCCAGTACTTC.

V gene TRBV12-3 or TRBV12-4 combines with J gene TRBJ2-1; D not certain. This CDR3 comprises 11 residues. V was cut by 2 bases and J by 8 bases, with 4 bases left in between. CDR3 sequence reads: CASSLWYEQFF. The DNA of the CDR3 is TGTGCCAGCAGTTTATGGTATGAGCAGTTCTTC.